The clone carrying this T cell receptor beta chain was picked up one time. V dropped 3 bases and J dropped 2 bases, with 11 bases sitting between them. This CDR3 contains 14 residues. Germline CDR1 reads LNHDA; CDR2 reads SQIVND (reference sequence). As to time point: baseline, week 1 (first vaccination visit). The treatment denotes: pre-vaccination baseline after standard-of-care therapy. New astrocytomas of WHO grade 3 or 4 that were IDH1-mutant and ATRX-lost were found in the donors. The data are from a study of a mutant IDH1 vaccine in newly diagnosed glioma. Data came from immunoSEQ multiplex PCR; TCRdb stores just in-frame clones and leaves some out. The sample includes about 70,000 clones, about four fifths seen only once; the top ten take roughly 4.4%.

The rearrangement joins TRBV19 to TRBJ2-7; tentatively, D is TRBD1 (6 bases). The sequences come from peripheral blood mononuclear cells (PBMCs), collected from a glioma patient treated with radiotherapy, temozolomide or both. The sequence was obtained from a woman aged 18-29 years with glioma. Some clones in this sample may be carry-over from other donors' samples. Here the CDR3 reads CASSIGPGAYEQYF. CDR3 in DNA: TGTGCCAGTAGTATCGGGCCAGGGGCCTACGAGCAGTACTTC.